Given below is one TCR beta chain in context. Its antigen is unknown. Treatment reported: 10-day PBMC culture with coronavirus spike peptide pools or control peptides (ViraFEST assay). Sequence data for DNA of cultured CD4+ T cells were generated by the Oncomine TCR Beta short-read assay. The genomic DNA was obtained from cultured CD4+ T cells by extraction with the QIAamp micro DNA kit. TCRdb re-analysed the PCR reads in MiXCR, keeping a single row per CDR3 protein. This sample has under 10,000 distinct CDR3 sequences, with 61% found just once. The V end lost 6 bases, the J end lost 7 bases, and 4 bases lay between the germline ends. Germline assignment: CDR1 MNHNS and CDR2 SASEGT. This CDR3 has 11 residues. The record originates from a study of vaccination and CD4 T cells after COVID-19. Study at large: Convalescent donors: six male, four female; seven Caucasian, two Asian, one multiracial, two Hispanic. According to the study, participants were given two doses of BNT162b2 or mRNA-1273 vaccine.

The chain employs TRBV6-1 and TRBJ1-6; D remains ambiguous. The source material was cultured CD4+ T cells from blood, sampled after SARS-CoV-2 vaccination. This TCR was sampled from a human donor with COVID-19. The CDR3 spells CASRENSPLHF. The CDR3 region has the DNA TGTGCCAGCAGGGAAAATTCACCCCTCCACTTT.